This passage covers 28 T cell receptor beta chains from one sample sequenced in a study of T cell repertoires in aging, cancer and after chemotherapy. Rearranged V-D-J TRB sequences were amplified with a mixed TRB-A/B primer pool. TCRdb called the multiplex PCR reads again in MiXCR, with one record for every CDR3 protein. The sample carries about a thousand distinct CDR3 sequences, 22% recorded once. The template was genomic DNA from peripheral blood, not RNA. Input material: blood. The receptors were gathered from a human donor with a solid tumor.

This clonotype qualifies as medium-sized. The chain has TRBV7-3 and TRBJ2-7; 8 positions match TRBD2. This CDR3 contains 15 residues. CDR1 SGHTA and CDR2 FQGTGA come from the germline V gene. V dropped 2 bases and J dropped 7; count of bases not matched to a gene: 10. The CDR3 DNA follows: TGTGCCAGCAGCTTAGATCCCGGGAGGGAAGGGGAGCAGTACTTC. It yields the protein CASSLDPGREGEQYF.

This clonotype is large by share. The V gene is TRBV15, the J gene TRBJ2-3; the match to TRBD2 covers 7 bases. The CDR3 spans 15 residues. Germline V gene lookup returns CDR1 LNHNV and CDR2 YYDKDF (reference sequence). V lost 4 bases, J lost 2 bases, and 6 bases stayed unmatched. Written as DNA, the CDR3 is TGTGCCACCAGCATTGGGGGGGGACTCACAGATACGCAGTATTTT. Its protein is CATSIGGGLTDTQYF.

This clonotype is deemed large. CDR3 residues: CASSTSGYEQYF. The CDR3 DNA sequence: TGTGCCAGCAGCACGTCAGGCTACGAGCAGTACTTC. The chain joins TRBV7-9 to TRBJ2-7; D is ambiguous. CDR3 length equals 12 residues. Germline V gene sequence: CDR1 SEHNR, CDR2 FQNEAQ (reference sequence). Trimming took off 5 bases at V and 3 bases at J, with 8 bases between the two ends.

This clonotype was seen a handful of times. V and J are TRBV7-9 and TRBJ1-4, with 11 bases matching TRBD1. Looked up from germline, CDR1 is SEHNR and CDR2 is FQNEAQ (reference sequence). The V segment lost 5 bases and the J segment 14 bases; nucleotides outside the gene matches: 1. The CDR3 extends over 11 amino acids. CDR3 loop: CASSRDRGLFF. The CDR3, as DNA: TGTGCCAGCAGCCGGGACAGGGGGCTGTTTTTT.

The gene calls are TRBV11-3 and TRBJ2-7; 8 bases agree with TRBD1. The CDR3 totals 14 residues. Trimming at V came to 5 bases and at J to 5 bases, leaving 8 bases not matched to a gene. Germline CDR1 SGHNT, CDR2 YENEEA. CDR3 nucleotides: TGTGCCAGCAGCGCGTACAGGGGGGCCGACGAGCAGTACTTC. As protein: CASSAYRGADEQYF.

By its share, this clonotype is medium-sized. The chain links TRBV15 to TRBJ1-6; D might be TRBD1 (6 bases). CDR3 size: 15 residues. V was shortened by 0 bases and J by 7 bases, with 10 bases between the two germline ends. In germline, CDR1 is LNHNV, CDR2 YYDKDF (reference sequence). The CDR3 is CATSRDPDRNSPLHF. Here the CDR3 DNA reads TGTGCCACCAGCAGAGATCCGGACAGAAATTCACCCCTCCACTTT.

This clonotype came up a few times. V is TRBV5-4 and J is TRBJ2-2, with 7 bases aligning to TRBD1. Germline values: CDR1 SGHNT, CDR2 YYREEE (reference sequence). The junction had 0 bases not matched to a gene; V was cut back by 1 base and J by 0 bases. CDR3 length equals 15 residues. DNA of the CDR3: TGTGCCAGCAGCTTGACAGGGGCGAACACCGGGGAGCTGTTTTTT. It specifies CASSLTGANTGELFF.

The rearrangement links TRBV5-5 to TRBJ2-2; no reliable D call. Deletions cut 0 bases from V and 1 base from J, with 7 bases between. The CDR3 is 15 residues long. CDR1 SGHKS and CDR2 YYEKEE come from the germline V gene (reference sequence). The CDR3 nucleotides are TGTGCCAGCAGCTTGGACCCGATGAACACCGGGGAGCTGTTTTTT. It codes for CASSLDPMNTGELFF.

With respect to this clonotype: With a much larger clone just one base away, this may be a read error. The V and J genes are TRBV10-2 and TRBJ2-7, with a tentative D call TRBD2 (6 bases). The CDR3 runs to 14 residues. Germline assignment: CDR1 WSHSY and CDR2 SAAADI. The CDR3 nucleotides are TGCCCCAGCAGTGAGTCGGGGAGGACCTACGAGCAGTACTTC. It codes for CPSSESGRTYEQYF.

The V gene is TRBV18, the J gene TRBJ2-3, with 8 bases aligning to TRBD2. Germline V CDR1 and CDR2: KGHSH, LQKENI. V trimming: 3 bases; J trimming: 3 bases; junction bases outside the gene matches: 5. The CDR3 extends over 15 amino acids. The CDR3 reads CASSPEAGETDTQYF. CDR3 DNA sequence: TGTGCCAGCTCACCGGAAGCGGGGGAGACAGATACGCAGTATTTT.

On this clonotype: The junction departs from the called germline gene at one end, perhaps through a read error. The chain links TRBV7-6 to TRBJ2-7; D may correspond to TRBD1 or TRBD2 (5 bases each). The CDR3 sequence is 13 residues long. CDR1 and CDR2 from the germline V gene are SGHVS and FNYEAQ. CDR3 nucleotide sequence: TGTGCTAGCAGCTTACTGGGGGCCTACGAGCAGTACTTC. Amino acids: CASSLLGAYEQYF.

This rearrangement joins TRBV12-3 or TRBV12-4 to TRBJ1-6; 7 bases are a match to TRBD1. The trim removed 6 bases at V and 6 bases at J, leaving 5 bases unmatched. The CDR3 has 14 amino acids. CDR3 region: CASRQTGPNSPLHF. As DNA, the CDR3 is TGTGCCAGCAGGCAGACAGGGCCTAATTCACCCCTCCACTTT.

By frequency in the sample, this clonotype is medium-sized. This chain uses TRBV30 with TRBJ1-3, with D uncertain. CDR1 and CDR2 (germline): GTSNPN, SVGIG (reference sequence). The V end lost 4 bases, the J end lost 2 bases, and 9 bases lay between the germline ends. The CDR3 is made up of 13 amino acids. The CDR3 loop is CAWKRTAGNTIYF. CDR3 nucleotides: TGTGCCTGGAAAAGGACGGCTGGAAACACCATATATTTT.

The table lists this clonotype with a few counts. V gene TRBV28 combines with J gene TRBJ1-2; tentatively, D is TRBD1 (5 bases). CDR3 length: 13 residues. Germline V gene data show CDR1 as MDHEN and CDR2 as SYDVKM. The germline V and J ends were trimmed by 3 bases and 2 bases, with 7 bases remaining between them. The CDR3 nucleotides read TGTGCCAGCAGTTTTGGGGGAAACTATGGCTACACCTTC. It specifies CASSFGGNYGYTF.

There are a few counts of this clonotype. V usage is TRBV28 and J usage is TRBJ2-6; 7 bases agree with TRBD1. The junction had 13 bases not matched to a gene; V was cut back by 5 bases and J by 0 bases. The germline CDR1 and CDR2 sequences are MDHEN and SYDVKM. This CDR3 is 19 amino acids long. The DNA for the CDR3 is TGTGCCAGCAGTCCTAACAGGGGCCTCCGATCCTCTGGGGCCAACGTCCTGACTTTC. Protein sequence: CASSPNRGLRSSGANVLTF.

In its sample, this clonotype ranks as medium-sized (0.01 to 0.1%). This chain links TRBV7-2 with TRBJ2-1, with D tentatively TRBD2 (6 bases). Germline CDR1 and CDR2: SGHTA and FQGNSA. The ends were cut back, 4 bases at V and 2 bases at J, with 9 bases in the middle. CDR3 size: 14 residues. As DNA, the CDR3 is TGTGCCAGCAGCTGGGCGGGGACCTACAATGAGCAGTTCTTC. Encoded protein: CASSWAGTYNEQFF.

A word on this clonotype: Since a much larger clone is just one base distant, this may be a read error. The rearrangement links TRBV6-5 to TRBJ1-5; D is uncertain. The germline gives CDR1 MNHEY, CDR2 SVGAGI. CDR3 length: 13 residues. CDR3 nucleotide sequence: TGTGCCAGCAGTGACGGTGGCAATAAGCCCCAGCATTTT. This sequence encodes CASSDGGNKPQHF.

In its sample, this clonotype ranks as large. The rearrangement links TRBV6-1 to TRBJ1-3, with TRBD1 matching over 8 bases. Germline V gene data show CDR1 as MNHNS and CDR2 as SASEGT. Unmatched junction bases numbered 4, after V lost 6 bases and J lost 3 bases. This CDR3 spans 14 amino acids. In DNA form, the CDR3 reads TGTGCCAGCAGGGCTACAGGGGGTGGAAACACCATATATTTT. The encoded protein is CASRATGGGNTIYF.

By share, this clonotype counts as medium-sized (0.01 to 0.1%). V is TRBV6-2 or TRBV6-3 and J is TRBJ2-1; 7 positions match TRBD2. Germline CDR1 and CDR2: MNHEY and SVGEGT. The CDR3 sequence is 15 residues long. The ends lost 5 bases at V and 4 bases at J; junction bases unmatched: 8. CDR3 nucleotides: TGTGCCAGCAGTACGGGGCTAGCGGAATACAATGAGCAGTTCTTC. It is translated as CASSTGLAEYNEQFF.

This sequence joins TRBV20-1 and TRBJ2-2; TRBD2 matches 12 bases. Trimming removed 6 bases from V and 4 bases from J; junction bases left unmatched: 6. The germline gives CDR1 DFQATT, CDR2 SNEGSKA (reference sequence). The CDR3 consists of 15 residues. Here the CDR3 reads CSAPGTSGRTGELFF. The CDR3, as DNA: TGCAGTGCCCCAGGGACTAGCGGGCGCACCGGGGAGCTGTTTTTT.

The V and J genes are TRBV7-2 and TRBJ1-5; D remains ambiguous. The CDR3 has 15 amino acids. Trimming cost V 0 bases and J 2 bases, with 8 bases left between them. Germline V gives CDR1 SGHTA, CDR2 FQGNSA. The CDR3 bases are TGTGCCAGCAGCTTAGCAGCGGGCGGCAATCAGCCCCAGCATTTT. Translated: CASSLAAGGNQPQHF.

This chain links TRBV6-5 with TRBJ2-7; D not certain. This CDR3 has 14 amino acids. The ends were cut back, 0 bases at V and 3 bases at J, with 9 bases in the middle. Looked up from germline, CDR1 is MNHEY and CDR2 is SVGAGI. The CDR3 bases are TGTGCCAGCAGTTACTCTCGGTTACTCTACGAGCAGTACTTC. This gives the protein CASSYSRLLYEQYF.

In its sample, this clonotype was seen a few times. The rearrangement links TRBV7-9 to TRBJ2-1; 8 nucleotides agree with TRBD2. The CDR3 has 16 residues. The V gene's germline CDR1 is SEHNR and CDR2 FQNEAQ (reference sequence). The trim removed 1 base at V and 8 bases at J, leaving 10 bases unmatched. The CDR3 spells CASSLEYGLAPYEQFF. As DNA, the CDR3 is TGTGCCAGCAGCTTAGAGTATGGACTAGCACCCTATGAGCAGTTCTTC.

The genes are TRBV11-3 and TRBJ2-3, with TRBD2 matching 13 bases. V trimming: 4 bases; J trimming: 3 bases; junction bases outside the gene matches: 7. The CDR3 extends over 17 amino acids. CDR1 and CDR2 from the germline V gene are SGHNT and YENEEA. The CDR3 DNA follows: TGTGCCAGCAGCTCCTTACTAGCGGGAGGGCCGACAGATACGCAGTATTTT. This gives the protein CASSSLLAGGPTDTQYF.

A few counts support this clonotype. The chain has TRBV28 and TRBJ1-3; D remains unclear. CDR1 is MDHEN and CDR2 is SYDVKM in the germline V gene. The CDR3 sequence is 12 residues long. The V end was cut by 6 bases, the J end by 7 bases, with 10 bases between. In DNA form, the CDR3 reads TGTGCCAGCAGCTCGGTAGCGAACACCATATATTTT. This translates into CASSSVANTIYF.

The chain recombines TRBV11-3 with TRBJ2-7; 11 positions agree with TRBD1. CDR1 and CDR2 (germline): SGHNT, YENEEA. Trimming took 4 bases from V and 7 from J; bases not matched to a gene: 6. The CDR3 consists of 14 residues. The CDR3 protein is CASSWGQGEGEQYF. CDR3 nucleotides: TGTGCCAGCAGCTGGGGACAGGGGGAGGGGGAGCAGTACTTC.

About this clonotype: Given a much more abundant clone one base away, this may be a read error. The chain joins TRBV30 to TRBJ1-4, with D tentatively TRBD1 (5 bases). Per germline, CDR1 GTSNPN and CDR2 SVGIG (reference sequence). V lost 8 bases and J lost 11, with 18 bases in between. There are 12 residues in the CDR3. The chain's CDR3 is CAPGTQGGKLFF. The CDR3 DNA reads as TGTGCCCCCGGGACTCAGGGTGGGAAACTGTTTTTT.

This clonotype turned up a few times. The CDR3 protein is CSAVPDGYNEQFF. The CDR3 nucleotides are TGCAGTGCGGTTCCGGACGGCTACAATGAGCAGTTCTTC. This chain connects TRBV20-1 to TRBJ2-1, with D unresolved. This CDR3 comprises 13 residues. Trimming shortened V by 6 bases and J by 3 bases, and 12 bases separated the two germline ends. Germline V lookup: CDR1 DFQATT, CDR2 SNEGSKA (reference sequence).